What follows are 18 T cell receptor beta chains derived from one specimen sequenced in a study of OX40 agonist ivuxolimab in advanced cancers. Using immunoSEQ multiplex PCR, the repertoire was profiled, and TCRdb retains in-frame clones only, with some absent. The repertoire includes tens of thousands of clones, 80% to 90% of them detected once, and 2% to 2.5% sits in the top ten. The material was CD4+ or CD8+ T cells sorted from blood, obtained in a trial of the OX40 agonist ivuxolimab. These receptors originate from an adult with an advanced solid tumor such as melanoma, head and neck, liver or kidney cancer.

The chain employs TRBV9 and TRBJ2-7, with TRBD2 matching over 7 bases. Germline V gene sequence: CDR1 SGDLS, CDR2 YYNGEE. J was trimmed by 7 bases and V by 6 bases; bases with no gene match: 13. The CDR3 has 14 residues. The CDR3 is CASNRGKAGDEQYF. The CDR3 nucleotides are TGTGCCAGCAATAGGGGCAAGGCGGGGGATGAGCAGTACTTC. Variable domain in full (rest from reference TRBV9 and TRBJ2-7): DSGVTQTPKHLITATGQRVTLRCSPRSGDLSVYWYQQSLDQGLQFLIQYYNGEERAKGNILERFSAQQFPDLHSELNLSSLELGDSALYFCASNRGKAGDEQYFGPGTRLTVT.

This chain uses TRBV5-4 with TRBJ2-3, with 11 bases aligning to TRBD2. The CDR3 spans 16 residues. After removal of 5 bases from V and 0 bases from J, the junction contained 5 bases not matched to a gene. Looked up from germline, CDR1 is SGHNT and CDR2 is YYREEE (reference sequence). CDR3 coding DNA: TGTGCCAGCAGTTCCCGGACTAGCGGGAGCACAGATACGCAGTATTTT. This encodes CASSSRTSGSTDTQYF.

V gene TRBV11-2 combines with J gene TRBJ2-5, with D uncertain. The J call may be mistaken, given a closer DNA end match to TRBJ2-7. The CDR3 is 15 residues long. Germline CDR1 SGHAT, CDR2 FQNNGV. CDR3 nucleotides: TGTGCCAGCAGCTTAGTAAGCAGCGTTAGCTCCGAGCAGTACTTC. Protein: CASSLVSSVSSEQYF.

The chain is built from TRBV5-6 and TRBJ1-5; TRBD1 agrees at 9 bases. V lost 4 bases to trimming and J lost 3 bases; unmatched junction nucleotides: 11. The CDR3 loop spans 17 amino acids. Germline CDR1 SGHDT, CDR2 YYEEEE. CDR3 nucleotide sequence: TGTGCCAGCAGCACACGGACAGGGGCCCTAAACAATCAGCCCCAGCATTTT. It translates to CASSTRTGALNNQPQHF.

The V and J genes are TRBV5-1 and TRBJ1-4, with a tentative D call TRBD1 (6 bases). CDR3 length equals 14 residues. V lost 3 bases to trimming and J lost 8 bases, with 14 bases between them. The germline V gene has CDR1 SGHRS and CDR2 YFSETQ. The CDR3 nucleotides read TGCGCCAGCAGCTCCCAGGGGCGCGGGGAAAAACTGTTTTTT. The encoded protein is CASSSQGRGEKLFF.

The chain couples TRBV28 to TRBJ1-3, with D possibly TRBD1 on 5 matching bases. V gave up 4 bases and J gave up 5 bases, with 15 bases separating them. The CDR3 sequence is 15 residues long. Germline values: CDR1 MDHEN, CDR2 SYDVKM. The CDR3 sequence is CASSSGAGWRNTIYF. CDR3 DNA: TGTGCCAGCAGTTCTGGGGCAGGGTGGAGAAACACCATATATTTT.

The V gene is TRBV30, the J gene TRBJ2-4; tentative D call: TRBD2 (6 bases). Trimming shortened V by 2 bases and J by 2 bases, and 19 bases separated the two germline ends. Germline V CDR1 and CDR2: GTSNPN, SVGIG (reference sequence). The CDR3 runs 17 residues. CDR3 sequence reads: CAWSPLVRERTKNIQYF. CDR3 DNA: TGTGCCTGGAGTCCCCTGGTCCGGGAGAGAACCAAAAACATTCAGTACTTC.

This clone was observed once. The genes are TRBV9 and TRBJ2-5; 10 nucleotides align to TRBD1. The CDR3 spans 14 residues. V trimming: 4 bases; J trimming: 5 bases; junction bases outside the gene matches: 5. The germline gives CDR1 SGDLS, CDR2 YYNGEE. This chain's CDR3 is CASSPGQGDETQYF. DNA for the CDR3: TGTGCCAGCAGCCCCGGACAGGGGGACGAGACCCAGTACTTC.

Here the CDR3 reads CASSLDGIPGGGYTF. In nucleotides, the CDR3 is TGCGCCAGCAGCTTGGACGGAATTCCTGGAGGTGGCTACACCTTC. V usage is TRBV5-1 and J usage is TRBJ1-2; no definite D call. Trimming removed 0 bases from V and 7 bases from J, with 16 bases in between. The CDR3 is made up of 15 amino acids. Germline CDR1 and CDR2: SGHRS and YFSETQ.

The chain carries TRBV11-2 and TRBJ2-7; the D is unclear. This CDR3 spans 13 amino acids. CDR1 SGHAT and CDR2 FQNNGV come from the germline V gene. Trimming stripped 0 bases from V and 6 bases from J, with 9 bases between. The CDR3 here is CASSLDLGSEQYF. CDR3 DNA sequence: TGTGCCAGCAGCTTAGATCTTGGATCCGAGCAGTACTTC.

V and J are TRBV7-2 and TRBJ2-5, with a possible D match to TRBD2 (5 bases). Germline CDR1 reads SGHTA; CDR2 reads FQGNSA. Deletions cut 4 bases from V and 5 bases from J, with 11 bases between. The CDR3 is 13 amino acids. The CDR3 DNA is TGTGCCAGCAGCTCCGGGGTCGGGGAGACCCAGTACTTC. Translation: CASSSGVGETQYF. Filled out from reference TRBV7-2 and TRBJ2-5, the complete variable domain reads GAGVSQSPSNKVTEKGKDVELRCDPISGHTALYWYRQSLGQGLEFLIYFQGNSAPDKSGLPSDRFSAERTGGSVSTLTIQRTQQEDSAVYLCASSSGVGETQYFGPGTRLLVL.

The J gene is TRBJ2-1, the V gene TRBV11-1; 7 bases line up with TRBD2. Losses at the gene ends were 5 bases for V and 7 bases for J; bases not matched to a gene: 5. This CDR3 spans 13 amino acids. Looked up from germline, CDR1 is SGHAT and CDR2 is FQDESV (reference sequence). CDR3 nucleotide sequence: TGTGCCAGCAGCCTAGGGAGGGAGAATGAGCAGTTCTTC. This encodes CASSLGRENEQFF.

This clone showed up just a few times. The chain links TRBV28 to TRBJ1-6; D remains ambiguous. V was cut by 10 bases and J by 10 bases, with 11 bases left in between. The CDR3 totals 11 residues. Germline lookup yields CDR1 MDHEN and CDR2 SYDVKM. The CDR3 reads CATGSGSPLHF. In DNA form, the CDR3 reads TGTGCCACGGGTTCAGGATCACCCCTCCACTTT.

The chain combines TRBV21-1 with TRBJ1-5; TRBD1 reflects the table's D call only, with no check against the DNA. TRBV21-1 is a documented pseudogene. The CDR3 totals 20 residues. This CDR3 reads CASSKAKGQGPPNSNQPQHF. The CDR3 DNA sequence: TGTGCCAGCAGCAAAGCGAAGGGACAGGGGCCGCCAAATAGCAATCAGCCCCAGCATTTT.

The V call is TRBV30, the J call TRBJ1-5; 7 bases match TRBD1. This CDR3 contains 13 residues. With V trimmed by 5 bases and J by 4 bases, 5 bases remained unmatched. Germline V CDR1 and CDR2: GTSNPN, SVGIG (reference sequence). The CDR3 spells CAWGQVANQPQHF. CDR3 nucleotides: TGTGCCTGGGGACAGGTTGCAAATCAGCCCCAGCATTTT.

The V call is TRBV30, the J call TRBJ2-7; 10 nucleotides match TRBD1. V dropped 2 bases and J dropped 2; count of bases not matched to a gene: 3. Germline values: CDR1 GTSNPN, CDR2 SVGIG (reference sequence). The CDR3 covers 14 residues. The CDR3 DNA reads TGTGCCTGGAGTCCCGGGACAGGGGCCTACGAGCAGTACTTC. Translating it yields CAWSPGTGAYEQYF.

The chain employs TRBV7-9 and TRBJ2-6; no firm D call. In germline, CDR1 is SEHNR, CDR2 FQNEAQ (reference sequence). This CDR3 contains 14 residues. The V gene lost 1 base and the J gene lost 2 bases, with 3 bases spanning the gap. The CDR3 reads CASSLEAGANVLTF. The CDR3 bases are TGTGCCAGCAGCTTAGAAGCTGGGGCCAACGTCCTGACTTTC.

The rearrangement links TRBV18 to TRBJ1-2; D perhaps matches TRBD1 (6 bases). The CDR3 runs 14 residues. The V gene's germline CDR1 is KGHSH and CDR2 LQKENI. With 6 bases removed from V and 4 bases from J, the gap between germline ends came to 15 bases. CDR3 sequence reads: CASSQDGQPYGYTF. Written as DNA, the CDR3 is TGTGCCAGCTCGCAGGACGGACAGCCCTATGGCTACACCTTC.